This TCR beta chain was identified during a study of T cells in Graves' hyperthyroidism and ophthalmopathy. Study in general: The initial diagnosis was the point when peripheral blood was collected, ahead of any treatment.

What was amplified from RNA transcripts were TCR beta CDR3 regions. In the first-round RT-PCR of the TCR CDR3, the HTBI primer set was used. TCRdb used MiXCR to reprocess the multiplex PCR reads, holding one entry per CDR3 protein. This table has 200,000 to 250,000 distinct CDR3 sequences, around 25% appearing once. Clinicians diagnosed patients from clinical symptoms, serum thyroxine and TRAb, thyroid ultrasound and orbital computed tomography. The ends were cut back, 7 bases at V and 3 bases at J, with 10 bases in the middle. CDR1 and CDR2 from the germline V gene are MDHEN and SYDVKM. The CDR3 totals 13 residues.

Sequencing input: blood. V and J are TRBV28 and TRBJ1-5, with D unresolved. The sequence came from a woman in her forties with Graves' ophthalmopathy. The CDR3 spells CASTVRDNQPQHF. The DNA for the CDR3 is TGTGCCAGCACCGTAAGGGACAATCAGCCCCAGCATTTT.